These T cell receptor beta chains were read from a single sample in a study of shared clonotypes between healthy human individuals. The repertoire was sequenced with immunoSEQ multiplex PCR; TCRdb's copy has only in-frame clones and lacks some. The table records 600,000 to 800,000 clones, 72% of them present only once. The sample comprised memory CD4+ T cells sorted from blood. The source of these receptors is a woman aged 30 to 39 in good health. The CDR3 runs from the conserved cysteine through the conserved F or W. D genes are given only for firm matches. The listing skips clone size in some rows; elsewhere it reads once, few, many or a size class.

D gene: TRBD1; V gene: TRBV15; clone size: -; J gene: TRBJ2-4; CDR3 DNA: TGTGCCACCAGCGAAGGACAGGGAGACATTCAGTACTTC; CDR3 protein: CATSEGQGDIQYF
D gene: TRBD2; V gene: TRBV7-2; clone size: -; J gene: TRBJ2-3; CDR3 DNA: TGTGCCAGCATCCCCGGTAGGGCTAGCGGGAGGAATACGCAGTATTTT; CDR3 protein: CASIPGRASGRNTQYF
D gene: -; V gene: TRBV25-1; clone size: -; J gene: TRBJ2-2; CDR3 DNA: TGTGCCAGCAGTGAAGGTGCCGGGGAGCTGTTTTTT; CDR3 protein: CASSEGAGELFF
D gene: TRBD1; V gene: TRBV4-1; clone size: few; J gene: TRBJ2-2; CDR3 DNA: TGCGCCAGCAGCCAAGTACCGGGACAGGTCGCAGGAGGGGAGCTGTTTTTT; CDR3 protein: CASSQVPGQVAGGELFF
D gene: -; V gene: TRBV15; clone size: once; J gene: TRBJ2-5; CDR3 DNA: TGTGCCACCAGCAGAGTACAGACGAAAGAGACCCAGTACTTC; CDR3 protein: CATSRVQTKETQYF
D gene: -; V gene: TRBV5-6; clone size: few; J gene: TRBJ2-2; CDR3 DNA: TGTGCCAGCAGCTTGGACCGATTCGGGGAGCTGTTTTTT; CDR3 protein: CASSLDRFGELFF
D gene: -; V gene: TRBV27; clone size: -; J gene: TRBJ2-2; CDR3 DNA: TGTGCCAGCGGGCCTTGGGCAGTTAACACCGGGGAGCTGTTTTTT; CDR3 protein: CASGPWAVNTGELFF
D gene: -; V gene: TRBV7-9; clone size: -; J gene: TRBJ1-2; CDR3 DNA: TGTGCCAGCAGCTTAGCGCTTTCAGGGGTGTATGGCTACACCTTC; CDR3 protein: CASSLALSGVYGYTF
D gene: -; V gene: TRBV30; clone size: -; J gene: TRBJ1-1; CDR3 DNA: TGTGCCTGGAGTGTAACGGGTATGAACACTGAAGCTTTCTTT; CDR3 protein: CAWSVTGMNTEAFF
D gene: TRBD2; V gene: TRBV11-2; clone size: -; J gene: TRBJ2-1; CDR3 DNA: TGTGCCAGCAGCTTGGCGGGAGGGCCTAACAATGAGCAGTTCTTC; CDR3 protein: CASSLAGGPNNEQFF
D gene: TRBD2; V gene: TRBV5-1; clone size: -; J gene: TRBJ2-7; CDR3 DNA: TGCGCCAGCACCCCGGGACTAGGGGACTACGAGCAGTACTTC; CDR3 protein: CASTPGLGDYEQYF
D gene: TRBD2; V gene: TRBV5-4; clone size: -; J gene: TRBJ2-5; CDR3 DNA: TGTGCCAGCAGCTTTTTGGGACTAGCGCAGACCCAGTACTTC; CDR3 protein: CASSFLGLAQTQYF
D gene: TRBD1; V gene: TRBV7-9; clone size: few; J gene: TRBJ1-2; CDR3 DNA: TGTGCCAGCAGCTTCGGACAGGGGGCGGAAGAAGATGGCTACACCTTC; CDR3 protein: CASSFGQGAEEDGYTF
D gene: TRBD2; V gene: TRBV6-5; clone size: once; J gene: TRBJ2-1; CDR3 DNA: TGTGCCAGCAACGGACTAGCGAGTCTTGAGCAGTTCTTC; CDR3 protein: CASNGLASLEQFF
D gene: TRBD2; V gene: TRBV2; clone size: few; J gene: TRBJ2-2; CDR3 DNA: TGTGCCAGCATCCCCGGGCTAGCGGGAGGTGATACCGGGGAGCTGTTTTTT; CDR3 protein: CASIPGLAGGDTGELFF
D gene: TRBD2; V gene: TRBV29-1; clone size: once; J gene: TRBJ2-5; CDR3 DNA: TGCAGCGTTGGGTTAGCGGGCTCCCAAGAGACCCAGTACTTC; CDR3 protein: CSVGLAGSQETQYF
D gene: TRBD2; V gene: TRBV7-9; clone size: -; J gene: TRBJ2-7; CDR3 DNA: TGTGCCAGCAGCTTATCCATAGCGGGACCGCGAGAGCAGTACTTC; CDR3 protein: CASSLSIAGPREQYF